This T cell receptor beta chain was obtained from a study of T cells in Graves' hyperthyroidism and ophthalmopathy (dated by TCRdb to the late 2010s). Concerning the study at large: Peripheral blood was collected at initial diagnosis, before any treatment. To identify distinguishing TCR V-J signatures, a discovery cohort of about 100 patients was used, comprising 40 to 45 with Graves' ophthalmopathy and roughly 60 with stable Graves' hyperthyroidism. Prospective prediction of ophthalmopathy was tested in an independent validation cohort of 18 to 20 hyperthyroidism patients and 15 to 17 patients who later progressed to ophthalmopathy. The roughly 91 discovery patients were randomly divided into training and test sets at a 7:3 ratio. In addition, the study compared T-cell repertoires in thyroid tissue and in blood from several Graves' hyperthyroidism patients. After sampling, hyperthyroidism patients received methimazole starting at 30 mg daily, and ophthalmopathy patients received high-dose intravenous methylprednisolone. The paper reports TCR Vbeta CDR3 sequencing of over 130 peripheral blood samples: under 45 ophthalmopathy, around 80 hyperthyroidism and around 17 progressor patients.

The TCR beta CDR3 regions were amplified from the RNA transcripts. The TCR CDR3 was subjected to a first round of RT-PCR using the HTBI primer set and the Qiagen OneStep RT-PCR kit. A second multiplex PCR round built the libraries, followed by size selection and purification. Libraries were sequenced paired-end with 100 bp reads on an Illumina HiSeq2000. On the study's bioinformatics: SOAPnuke was used to process the raw data, throwing out any read that contained adapters or uncalled bases, had a mean Phred below 15, or lacked an exact constant-primer or identifier match. COPE v1.2.5 was used to merge the high-quality paired reads, and each unique nucleotide sequence was defined as a clonotype. MiTCR v1.1 was used to align clonotypes to the IMGT TRBV, TRBD and TRBJ reference segments. The analysis included only V-J combinations with a frequency above 0.0001, which together covered 99% to 99.2% of the repertoires. A TCS score was defined as the ratio between F50 (clonal expansion) and ExV (chaos), using BLOSUM62-based TCRdist between CDR3 peptides within each V-J. Welch's t-statistics and random forest reduced approximately 520 V-J features to about 13, which were used in a naive Bayes classifier (R e1071). Using fastp trimming at Q25 and MiXCR clonotype assembly, TCRdb reanalyzed the public sequencing data and kept in-frame beta chains. Identical CDR3 proteins give one entry, which carries the most common genes and DNA. What appears here as the V and J calls and clone size reflects TCRdb's work, not the paper's. In this sample the table shows 500,000 to 700,000 distinct CDR3 sequences, 16% of which occur a single time. 15% to 20% of the sample is held by the ten biggest clonotypes.

Based on the germline V gene, the CDR1 and CDR2 sequences are LGHNT and FRNRAP. Deletion took 4 bases off V and 8 bases off J, with a span of 14 bases between the germline ends. CDR3 length: 13 amino acids, cysteine to phenylalanine. The only DNA kept is the CDR3, 39 bases in frame from the first base. A patient counted as having stable Graves' hyperthyroidism if no progression to ophthalmopathy occurred over 18 months of follow-up. Hyperthyroidism patients were aged 18 to 65 years and newly diagnosed, with disease duration of less than 2 months. Exclusion was applied to patients with uncontrolled infections, other autoimmune diseases, pregnancy or lactation. Diagnoses were based on clinical symptoms, serum thyroxine and TRAb, thyroid ultrasound and orbital computed tomography. PBMCs were separated from roughly 10 ml of fresh peripheral blood using Ficoll-Paque density gradient centrifugation. Trizol reagent was used to extract total RNA, and RNA quality was then checked on an Agilent 2100 Bioanalyzer.

Overall study outcomes, separate from this receptor: In cross-validation, a model built on a 13 V-J signature told ophthalmopathy apart from stable hyperthyroidism with over 85% sensitivity and roughly 81% specificity, and in testing the same model reached 80%/75%. During validation, the model predicted progression to ophthalmopathy a median of approximately six months ahead of onset, with almost 71% sensitivity and less than 85% specificity. No statistical method was used to set the sample size in advance, and investigators knew the group allocation. Blood samples also contained most of the expanded thyroid clonotypes (frequency above 0.001), which suggests that blood repertoires may reflect thyroid immune responses.

Comment on this clonotype: Its antigen specificity is not known. No much larger clone exists at a distance of one base, and base qualities are not known.

The chain is made from TRBV12-5 and TRBJ1-2; the best D guess is TRBD1, with 5 bases matching. The origin of this receptor is a woman aged 18-29 years with Graves' hyperthyroidism. Source material: blood. DNA sequence: TGTGCTAGTGGTTGGGCCGGGACCCTCGGCTACACCTTC. It translates to CASGWAGTLGYTF. Reference TRBV12-5 and TRBJ1-2 proteins supply the regions before and after the CDR3; the full variable domain is: DARVTQTPRHKVTEMGQEVTMRCQPILGHNTVFWYRQTMMQGLELLAYFRNRAPLDDSGMPKDRFSAEMPDATLATLKIQPSEPRDSAVYFCASGWAGTLGYTFGSGTRLTVV.